This record concerns one TCR beta chain sequence. Here immunoSEQ multiplex PCR was the method, and the copy in TCRdb shows in-frame clones only, minus some. The sample includes about 680,000 clones, roughly nine tenths of them seen just once. The sample originates from a study of Ad26.COV2.S vaccination and SARS-CoV-2 variants. Turning to the study itself: In the study, Ad26.COV2.S was injected intramuscularly once, or twice 56 days apart.

The ends lost 2 bases at V and 2 bases at J; junction bases unmatched: 10. Germline V lookup: CDR1 GTSNPN, CDR2 SVGIG (reference sequence). There are 16 residues in the CDR3. The treatment: some 20 received Ad26.COV2.S at low or high dose, single or two shots; about 5 received placebo; per-sample allocation not given. Vaccine and placebo recipients were sampled on day 63 after the first injection. An Ad26 vector was used to express Wuhan-strain SARS-CoV-2 spike as the vaccine. The sample was peripheral blood, taken in a trial of Ad26.COV2.S vaccine versus placebo. This receptor was obtained from a person aged 18-65 years who received the Ad26.COV2.S COVID-19 vaccine or a placebo. The rearrangement links TRBV30 to TRBJ1-2; TRBD1 aligns across 8 bases. CDR3 amino acids: CAWSSPGQGTNYGYTF. CDR3 coding DNA: TGTGCCTGGAGTTCTCCTGGACAGGGAACCAACTATGGCTACACCTTC.